This TCR beta chain originates from a study of cytomegalovirus exposure and HLA in healthy donors. The PCR contained 60 Vbeta and 13 Jbeta primers. Clones were sequenced by immunoSEQ multiplex PCR, and TCRdb holds only the in-frame ones, with some missing. The sample contains about 160,000 clones, approximately 82% of which appear only once. Trimming at V came to 0 bases and at J to 5 bases, leaving 3 bases not matched to a gene. Germline CDR1 LGHNA, CDR2 YNFKEQ. The CDR3 contains 14 residues. The chain carries TRBV4-2 and TRBJ2-7, with 8 bases matching TRBD2. The sequenced sample was PBMCs. The clonotype comes from a man aged 45 to 65 in good health and CMV-seropositive. The CDR3 DNA reads as TGTGCCAGCAGCCAAGAAACGGGAGGGGACGAGCAGTACTTC. Its translation: CASSQETGGDEQYF.